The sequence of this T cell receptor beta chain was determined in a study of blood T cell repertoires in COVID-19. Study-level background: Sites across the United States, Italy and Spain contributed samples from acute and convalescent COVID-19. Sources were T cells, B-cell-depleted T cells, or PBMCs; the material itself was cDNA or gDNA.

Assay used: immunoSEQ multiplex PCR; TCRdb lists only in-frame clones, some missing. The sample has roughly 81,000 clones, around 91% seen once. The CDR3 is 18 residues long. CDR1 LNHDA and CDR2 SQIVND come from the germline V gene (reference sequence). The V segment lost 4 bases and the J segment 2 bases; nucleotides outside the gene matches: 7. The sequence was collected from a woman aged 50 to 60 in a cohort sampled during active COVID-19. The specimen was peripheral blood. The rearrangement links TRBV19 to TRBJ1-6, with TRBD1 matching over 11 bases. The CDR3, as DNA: TGTGCCAGTAGTACTTCGGGACAGGGGGGGGCCTATAATTCACCCCTCCACTTT. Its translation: CASSTSGQGGAYNSPLHF.